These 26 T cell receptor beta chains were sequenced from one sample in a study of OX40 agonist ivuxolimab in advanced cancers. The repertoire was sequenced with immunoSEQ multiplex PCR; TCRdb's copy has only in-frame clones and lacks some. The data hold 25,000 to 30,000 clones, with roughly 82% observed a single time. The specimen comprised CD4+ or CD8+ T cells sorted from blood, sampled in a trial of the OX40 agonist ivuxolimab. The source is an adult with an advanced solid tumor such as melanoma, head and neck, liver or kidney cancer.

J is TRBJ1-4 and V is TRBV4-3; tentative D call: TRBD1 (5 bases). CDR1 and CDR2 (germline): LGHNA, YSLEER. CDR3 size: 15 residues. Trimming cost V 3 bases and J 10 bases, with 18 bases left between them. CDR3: CASSQGGSEMVKLFF. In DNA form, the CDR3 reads TGCGCCAGCAGCCAGGGGGGGTCCGAGATGGTAAAACTGTTTTTT.

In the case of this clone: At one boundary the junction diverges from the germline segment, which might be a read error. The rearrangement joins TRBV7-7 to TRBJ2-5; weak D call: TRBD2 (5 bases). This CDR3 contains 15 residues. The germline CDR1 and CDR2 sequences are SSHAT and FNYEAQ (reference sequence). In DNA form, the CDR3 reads TGTGCTAGCAGCTTACTAGTTGGTTCCCAAGAGACCCAGTACTTC. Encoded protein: CASSLLVGSQETQYF.

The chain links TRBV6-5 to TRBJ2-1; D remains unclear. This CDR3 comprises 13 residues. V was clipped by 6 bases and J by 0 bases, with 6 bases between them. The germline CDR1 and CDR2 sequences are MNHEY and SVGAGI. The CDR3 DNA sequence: TGTGCCAGCAGCAAATTCTCCTACAATGAGCAGTTCTTC. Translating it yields CASSKFSYNEQFF.

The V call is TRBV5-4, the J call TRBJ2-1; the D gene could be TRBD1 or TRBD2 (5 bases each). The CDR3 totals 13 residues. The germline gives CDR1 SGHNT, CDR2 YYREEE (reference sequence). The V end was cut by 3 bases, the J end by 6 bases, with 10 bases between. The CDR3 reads CASSWGNRNEQFF. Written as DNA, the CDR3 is TGTGCCAGCAGCTGGGGGAATCGCAATGAGCAGTTCTTC.

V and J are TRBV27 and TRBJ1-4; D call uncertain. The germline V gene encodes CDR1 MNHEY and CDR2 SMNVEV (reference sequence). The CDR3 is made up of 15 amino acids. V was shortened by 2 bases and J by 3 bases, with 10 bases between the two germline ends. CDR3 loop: CASSLTGGANEKLFF. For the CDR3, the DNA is TGTGCCAGCAGTTTAACTGGTGGGGCTAATGAAAAACTGTTTTTT.

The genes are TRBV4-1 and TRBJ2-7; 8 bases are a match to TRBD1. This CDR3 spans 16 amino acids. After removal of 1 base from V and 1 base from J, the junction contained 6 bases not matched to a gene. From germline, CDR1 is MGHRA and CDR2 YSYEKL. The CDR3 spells CASSQVDRGPSYEQYF. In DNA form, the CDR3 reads TGCGCCAGCAGCCAAGTAGACAGGGGACCTTCCTACGAGCAGTACTTC.

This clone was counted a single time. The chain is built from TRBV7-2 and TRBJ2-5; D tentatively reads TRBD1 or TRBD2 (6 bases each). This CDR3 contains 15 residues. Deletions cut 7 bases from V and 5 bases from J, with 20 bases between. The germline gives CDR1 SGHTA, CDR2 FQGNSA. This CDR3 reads CASTLGWGARETQYF. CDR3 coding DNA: TGTGCCAGCACCCTAGGGTGGGGGGCCCGGGAGACCCAGTACTTC.

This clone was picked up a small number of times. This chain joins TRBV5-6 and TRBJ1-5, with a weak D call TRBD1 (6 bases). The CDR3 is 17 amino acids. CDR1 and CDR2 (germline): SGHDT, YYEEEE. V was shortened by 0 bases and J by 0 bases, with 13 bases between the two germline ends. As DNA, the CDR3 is TGTGCCAGCAGCTTGGAAGGGGGGCAGTCTAGCAATCAGCCCCAGCATTTT. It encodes CASSLEGGQSSNQPQHF.

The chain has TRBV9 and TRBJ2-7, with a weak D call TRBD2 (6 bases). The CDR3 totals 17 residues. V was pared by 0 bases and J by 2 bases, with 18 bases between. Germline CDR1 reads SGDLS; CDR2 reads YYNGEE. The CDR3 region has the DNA TGTGCCAGCAGCGTAGAGTGGGACTCTAAAGGGACCTACGAGCAGTACTTC. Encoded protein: CASSVEWDSKGTYEQYF.

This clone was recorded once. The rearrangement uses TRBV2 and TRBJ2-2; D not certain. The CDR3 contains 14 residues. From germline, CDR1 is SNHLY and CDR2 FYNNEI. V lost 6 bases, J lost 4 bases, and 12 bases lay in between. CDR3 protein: CASSSDWGTGELFF. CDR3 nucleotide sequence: TGTGCCAGCAGCTCCGACTGGGGCACCGGGGAGCTGTTTTTT.

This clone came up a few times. The CDR3 coding sequence is TGTGCCAGCAGCATCGGACAGGGCAATCAGCCCCAGCATTTT. This gives the protein CASSIGQGNQPQHF. The V and J genes are TRBV7-6 and TRBJ1-5; 7 bases are a match to TRBD1. The V gene's germline CDR1 is SGHVS and CDR2 FNYEAQ. This CDR3 region has 14 residues. The V segment lost 5 bases and the J segment 2 bases; nucleotides outside the gene matches: 3.

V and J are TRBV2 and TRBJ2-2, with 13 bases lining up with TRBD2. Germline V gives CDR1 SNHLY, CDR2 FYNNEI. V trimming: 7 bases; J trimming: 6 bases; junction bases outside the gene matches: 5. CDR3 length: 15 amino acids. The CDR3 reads CASTGLAGESGELFF. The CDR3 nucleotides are TGTGCCAGCACCGGACTAGCGGGGGAATCCGGGGAGCTGTTTTTT.

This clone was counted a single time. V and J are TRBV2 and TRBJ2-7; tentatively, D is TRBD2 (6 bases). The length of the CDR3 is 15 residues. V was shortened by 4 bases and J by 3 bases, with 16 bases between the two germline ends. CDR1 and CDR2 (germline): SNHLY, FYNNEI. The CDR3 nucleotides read TGTGCCAGCAGTGCGGGAGAGAGACAGAACTACGAGCAGTACTTC. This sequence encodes CASSAGERQNYEQYF.

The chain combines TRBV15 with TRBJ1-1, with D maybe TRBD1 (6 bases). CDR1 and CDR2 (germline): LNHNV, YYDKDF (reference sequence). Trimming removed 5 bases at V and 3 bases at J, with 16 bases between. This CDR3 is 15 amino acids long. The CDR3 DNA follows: TGTGCCACCAGCGGCGAAGTGGGGGCTGACACTGAAGCTTTCTTT. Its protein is CATSGEVGADTEAFF.

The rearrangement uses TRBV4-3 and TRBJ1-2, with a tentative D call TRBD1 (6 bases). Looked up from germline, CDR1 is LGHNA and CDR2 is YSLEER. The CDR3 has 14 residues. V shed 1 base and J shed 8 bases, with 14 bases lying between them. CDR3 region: CASSQGAGAGGYTF. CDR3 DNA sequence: TGCGCCAGCAGCCAAGGGGCGGGGGCGGGAGGCTACACCTTC.

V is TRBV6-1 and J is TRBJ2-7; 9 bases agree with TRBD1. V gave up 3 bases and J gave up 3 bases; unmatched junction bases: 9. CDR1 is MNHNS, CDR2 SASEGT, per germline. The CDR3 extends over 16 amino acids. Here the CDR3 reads CASSDRLGTGNYEQYF. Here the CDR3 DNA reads TGTGCCAGCAGTGATCGCCTTGGGACAGGGAACTACGAGCAGTACTTC.

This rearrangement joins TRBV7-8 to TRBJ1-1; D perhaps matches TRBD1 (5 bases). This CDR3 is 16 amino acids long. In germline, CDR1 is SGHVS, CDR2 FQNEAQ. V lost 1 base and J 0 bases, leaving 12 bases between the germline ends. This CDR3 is CASSLEAQVMNTEAFF. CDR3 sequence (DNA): TGTGCCAGCAGCTTAGAAGCACAGGTCATGAACACTGAAGCTTTCTTT.

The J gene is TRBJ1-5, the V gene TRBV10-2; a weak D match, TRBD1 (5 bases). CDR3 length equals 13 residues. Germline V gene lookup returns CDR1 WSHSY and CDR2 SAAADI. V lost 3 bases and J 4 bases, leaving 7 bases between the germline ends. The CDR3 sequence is CASSDRENQPQHF. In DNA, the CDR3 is TGCGCCAGCAGTGACAGGGAGAATCAGCCCCAGCATTTT.

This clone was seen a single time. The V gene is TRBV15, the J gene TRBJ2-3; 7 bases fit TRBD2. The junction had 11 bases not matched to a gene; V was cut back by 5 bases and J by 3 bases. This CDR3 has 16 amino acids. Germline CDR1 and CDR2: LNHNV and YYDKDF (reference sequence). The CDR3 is CATSLRRGWRTDTQYF. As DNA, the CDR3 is TGTGCCACCAGCCTCCGGCGGGGGTGGAGGACAGATACGCAGTATTTT.

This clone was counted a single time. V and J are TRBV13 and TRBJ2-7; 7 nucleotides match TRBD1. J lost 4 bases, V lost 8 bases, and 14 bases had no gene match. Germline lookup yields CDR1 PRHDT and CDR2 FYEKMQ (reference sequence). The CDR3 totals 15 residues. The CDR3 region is CASAHTGAAKYEQYF. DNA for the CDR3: TGTGCCAGCGCCCACACAGGGGCCGCTAAGTACGAGCAGTACTTC.

This CDR3 reads CASSLGGRLGEAFF. CDR3 bases: TGTGCCAGCAGCTTAGGTGGCCGGCTCGGGGAAGCTTTCTTT. The chain links TRBV7-8 to TRBJ1-1; D unclear. Germline V gives CDR1 SGHVS, CDR2 FQNEAQ. This CDR3 comprises 14 residues. The V gene lost 1 base and the J gene lost 8 bases, with 14 bases spanning the gap. Supplemented by reference TRBV7-8 and TRBJ1-1, the full variable domain reads GAGVSQSPRYKVAKRGQDVALRCDPISGHVSLFWYQQALGQGPEFLTYFQNEAQLDKSGLPSDRFFAERPEGSVSTLKIQRTQQEDSAVYLCASSLGGRLGEAFFGQGTRLTVV.

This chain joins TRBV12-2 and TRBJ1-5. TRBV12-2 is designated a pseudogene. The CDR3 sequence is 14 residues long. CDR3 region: CASPRRGGNQPQHF. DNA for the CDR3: TGTGCAAGTCCCCGGAGGGGGGGCAATCAGCCCCAGCATTTT.

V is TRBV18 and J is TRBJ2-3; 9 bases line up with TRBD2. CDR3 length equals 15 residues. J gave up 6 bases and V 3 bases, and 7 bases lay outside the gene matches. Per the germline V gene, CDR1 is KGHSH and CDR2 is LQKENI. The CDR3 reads CASSPGLAGGDTQYF. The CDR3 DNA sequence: TGTGCCAGCTCACCCGGCCTTGCGGGAGGGGATACGCAGTATTTT.

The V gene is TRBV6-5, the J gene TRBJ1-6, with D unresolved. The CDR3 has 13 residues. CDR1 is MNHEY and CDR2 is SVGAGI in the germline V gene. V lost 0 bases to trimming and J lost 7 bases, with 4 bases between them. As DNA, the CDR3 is TGTGCCAGCAGTTACTCGGAGAATTCACCCCTCCACTTT. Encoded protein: CASSYSENSPLHF.

CDR3 residues: CASSVSDSYNSPLHF. The DNA of the CDR3 is TGTGCCAGCAGCGTCTCTGACTCCTATAATTCACCCCTCCACTTT. J is TRBJ1-6 and V is TRBV9; no firm D call. Germline loops: CDR1 SGDLS, CDR2 YYNGEE. CDR3 length equals 15 residues. V lost 2 bases and J 0 bases, leaving 6 bases between the germline ends.

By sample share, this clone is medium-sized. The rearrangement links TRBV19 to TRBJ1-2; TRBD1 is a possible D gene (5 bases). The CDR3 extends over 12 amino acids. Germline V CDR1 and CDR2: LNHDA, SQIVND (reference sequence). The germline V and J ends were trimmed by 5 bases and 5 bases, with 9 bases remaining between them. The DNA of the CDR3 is TGTGCCAGTAGTCCGGGGCCTTATGGCTACACCTTC. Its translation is CASSPGPYGYTF. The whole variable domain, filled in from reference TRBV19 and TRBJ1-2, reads DGGITQSPKYLFRKEGQNVTLSCEQNLNHDAMYWYRQDPGQGLRLIYYSQIVNDFQKGDIAEGYSVSREKKESFPLTVTSAQKNPTAFYLCASSPGPYGYTFGSGTRLTVV.